The 22 T cell receptor beta chains presented below share a single source sample, sequenced in a study of type 1 and type 2 diabetes patients. Amplification started from genomic DNA. Multiplex PCR with 30 forward and 13 reverse primers amplified the TCR beta CDR3. TCRdb processed the multiplex PCR reads anew with MiXCR; each CDR3 protein has one entry. The sample has under 300,000 distinct CDR3 sequences; more than 45% are singletons. Specimen: peripheral blood mononuclear cells (PBMCs). The source of these receptors is a young man with type 2 diabetes.

V gene TRBV28 combines with J gene TRBJ2-2, with 7 nucleotides matching TRBD1. V lost 3 bases, J lost 1 base, and 5 bases stayed unmatched. Germline CDR1 and CDR2: MDHEN and SYDVKM. The CDR3 contains 16 residues. The CDR3 DNA sequence: TGTGCCAGCAGTTTTCTCGGACAGGAGAACACCGGGGAGCTGTTTTTT. Its protein product is CASSFLGQENTGELFF.

This chain joins TRBV7-9 and TRBJ2-7; no clear D. Trimming cost V 4 bases and J 1 base, with 8 bases left between them. This CDR3 has 13 amino acids. Germline CDR1 SEHNR, CDR2 FQNEAQ (reference sequence). The CDR3 here is CASSSPNSYEQYF. The CDR3 nucleotides read TGTGCCAGCAGCTCCCCCAATTCCTACGAGCAGTACTTC.

The chain has TRBV10-1 and TRBJ2-1; tentative D call: TRBD2 (5 bases). In germline, CDR1 is WNHNN, CDR2 SYGVQD (reference sequence). The CDR3 contains 17 residues. V was shortened by 2 bases and J by 5 bases, with 19 bases between the two germline ends. The CDR3 coding sequence is TGCGCCAGCAGTGAGCCGACACCGGGAACCTTTAACAATGAGCAGTTCTTC. Protein sequence: CASSEPTPGTFNNEQFF.

This clonotype was seen more than once but under ten times. The rearrangement uses TRBV7-8 and TRBJ1-1; a possible D gene is TRBD1 (6 bases). CDR1 SGHVS and CDR2 FQNEAQ come from the germline V gene. Trimming removed 9 bases at V and 1 base at J, with 9 bases between. CDR3 size: 12 residues. The CDR3 region is CASEGENTEAFF. The CDR3 bases are TGTGCCAGTGAGGGGGAGAACACTGAAGCTTTCTTT.

Points on this clonotype: One end of the junction is discordant with germline, which a read error may explain. The chain couples TRBV6-6 to TRBJ2-1; D uncertain. The germline gives CDR1 MNHNY, CDR2 SVGAGI (reference sequence). This CDR3 spans 14 amino acids. CDR3 sequence (DNA): TGTGCCAGCAGTCCTAAGCTGAGGTACAAAGAGCAGTTCTTC. This gives the protein CASSPKLRYKEQFF.

This clonotype has only a few counts. The chain links TRBV11-3 to TRBJ2-3; D gene ambiguous. The CDR3 has 13 amino acids. Germline assignment: CDR1 SGHNT and CDR2 YENEEA. Trimming removed 5 bases from V and 3 bases from J, with 9 bases in between. CDR3 protein: CASSPPGTDTQYF. The DNA for the CDR3 is TGTGCCAGCAGCCCACCCGGGACAGATACGCAGTATTTT. The complete variable domain, with remaining parts taken from reference TRBV11-3 and TRBJ2-3, reads EAGVVQSPRYKIIEKKQPVAFWCNPISGHNTLYWYLQNLGQGPELLIRYENEEAVDDSQLPKDRFSAERLKGVDSTLKIQPAELGDSAVYLCASSPPGTDTQYFGPGTRLTVL.

The sample holds many counts of this clonotype. One junction end does not reproduce the germline sequence, and a read error may be involved. The chain couples TRBV20-1 to TRBJ1-1; the D is unclear. This CDR3 region has 12 residues. Germline assignment: CDR1 DFQATT and CDR2 SNEGSKA (reference sequence). The CDR3 DNA follows: TGCAGTGTTAGACGCGAAGACACTGAAGCTTTCTTT. This translates into CSVRREDTEAFF.

The CDR3 region has the DNA TGTGCCAGCAGCCCTTACCTATATCAGCCCCAGCATTTT. This encodes CASSPYLYQPQHF. J is TRBJ1-5 and V is TRBV7-9; D remains unclear. The CDR3 totals 13 residues. Germline lookup yields CDR1 SEHNR and CDR2 FQNEAQ (reference sequence). V was shortened by 5 bases and J by 5 bases, with 10 bases between the two germline ends.

J is TRBJ1-5 and V is TRBV20-1; 8 positions agree with TRBD1. Germline values: CDR1 DFQATT, CDR2 SNEGSKA (reference sequence). The ends lost 4 bases at V and 4 bases at J; junction bases unmatched: 6. The CDR3 has 14 residues. CDR3 DNA: TGCAGTGCTAAGCACAGGGGGGATAATCAGCCCCAGCATTTT. Residues: CSAKHRGDNQPQHF.

In this sample, this clonotype turned up a few times. V is TRBV12-5 and J is TRBJ2-5; maybe TRBD2 (6 bases). The CDR3 contains 17 residues. Germline V gene lookup returns CDR1 LGHNT and CDR2 FRNRAP. Here the CDR3 reads CATIDSTRENQQETQYF. The DNA of the CDR3 is TGTGCCACCATAGACTCCACCCGGGAGAACCAACAAGAGACCCAGTACTTC.

The chain couples TRBV28 to TRBJ1-2; no clear D gene. Per germline, CDR1 MDHEN and CDR2 SYDVKM. This CDR3 is built from 17 residues. Trimming took 5 bases from V and 8 from J, leaving 27 bases between them. The CDR3 protein is CASSLGRWEFPMSGYTF. For the CDR3, the DNA is TGTGCCAGCAGTCTAGGACGTTGGGAGTTCCCTATGAGCGGCTACACCTTC.

There are many counts of this clonotype. This sequence joins TRBV2 and TRBJ2-7; D is undetermined. CDR3 length: 12 residues. Looked up from germline, CDR1 is SNHLY and CDR2 is FYNNEI. Trimming stripped 11 bases from V and 5 bases from J, with 16 bases between. The CDR3 DNA follows: TGTGCCGGGAAAGCAGGAACCCACGAGCAGTACTTC. It is translated as CAGKAGTHEQYF.

The chain couples TRBV4-3 to TRBJ2-7; D perhaps matches TRBD2 (7 bases). Per the germline V gene, CDR1 is LGHNA and CDR2 is YSLEER. The CDR3 consists of 13 residues. With 4 bases removed from V and 7 bases from J, the gap between germline ends came to 14 bases. The DNA of the CDR3 is TGCGCCAGCAGCCTAGGGAGGGGGTCGGAGCAGTACTTC. It encodes CASSLGRGSEQYF.

The chain combines TRBV12-3 or TRBV12-4 with TRBJ1-1; D may be TRBD1 (5 bases). CDR3 length: 15 amino acids. V was clipped by 6 bases and J by 1 base, with 15 bases between them. CDR3 DNA sequence: TGTGCCAGCAGCTCTACGGCAGGGAGGAACACTGAAGCTTTCTTT. Protein product: CASSSTAGRNTEAFF.

Only a few counts were recorded for this clonotype. The chain employs TRBV29-1 and TRBJ2-5; D gene uncertain. The V end was cut by 0 bases, the J end by 6 bases, with 14 bases between. Germline V gene lookup returns CDR1 SQVTM and CDR2 ANQGSEA. The CDR3 covers 14 residues. This CDR3 reads CSVEDPADGQTQYF. CDR3 coding DNA: TGCAGCGTTGAAGATCCTGCGGACGGACAGACCCAGTACTTC.

CDR3 coding DNA: TGTGCCTGGACAGGGGAGAATAAATTCCATGGCTACACCTTC. Amino acids: CAWTGENKFHGYTF. The chain is built from TRBV30 and TRBJ1-2; the D gene is possibly TRBD1 (6 bases). Deletions cut 4 bases from V and 6 bases from J, with 18 bases between. CDR3 size: 14 residues. Germline lookup yields CDR1 GTSNPN and CDR2 SVGIG (reference sequence).

V and J are TRBV20-1 and TRBJ1-5; D possibly corresponds to TRBD1 (5 bases). Germline CDR1 is DFQATT and CDR2 is SNEGSKA (reference sequence). The V gene lost 4 bases and the J gene lost 6 bases, with 13 bases spanning the gap. This CDR3 spans 13 amino acids. CDR3 sequence reads: CSAISGSTQPQHF. In DNA form, the CDR3 reads TGCAGTGCTATCTCAGGGAGTACTCAGCCCCAGCATTTT.

The chain couples TRBV7-3 to TRBJ2-2; D remains ambiguous. V was shortened by 7 bases and J by 0 bases, with 0 bases between the two germline ends. The CDR3 has 11 residues. CDR1 is SGHTA and CDR2 is FQGTGA in the germline V gene. The CDR3 reads CASTNTGELFF. CDR3 bases: TGTGCCAGCACGAACACCGGGGAGCTGTTTTTT.

The V gene is TRBV19, the J gene TRBJ1-4; no clear D. The CDR3 runs 14 residues. V shed 6 bases and J shed 0 bases, with 8 bases lying between them. Germline CDR1 LNHDA, CDR2 SQIVND (reference sequence). The CDR3 sequence: CASSATATNEKLFF. Here the CDR3 DNA reads TGTGCCAGTAGCGCGACGGCAACTAATGAAAAACTGTTTTTT.

This clonotype was seen a few times. The chain couples TRBV19 to TRBJ2-1; 11 nucleotides line up with TRBD2. This CDR3 comprises 13 residues. The germline CDR1 and CDR2 sequences are LNHDA and SQIVND (reference sequence). With 2 bases clipped from V and 15 bases from J, the junction kept 6 bases outside the gene matches. For the CDR3, the DNA is TGTGCCAGTAGTATAAGCGCTAGCGGGGGGCCGTTCTTC. Translated: CASSISASGGPFF. Full variable domain (remainder filled in from reference TRBV19 and TRBJ2-1): DGGITQSPKYLFRKEGQNVTLSCEQNLNHDAMYWYRQDPGQGLRLIYYSQIVNDFQKGDIAEGYSVSREKKESFPLTVTSAQKNPTAFYLCASSISASGGPFFGPGTRLTVL.

This clonotype was counted a few times. The chain has TRBV20-1 and TRBJ2-5, with D possibly called TRBD1 or TRBD2 (6 bases each). Germline loops: CDR1 DFQATT, CDR2 SNEGSKA (reference sequence). This CDR3 spans 14 amino acids. Trimming cost V 3 bases and J 5 bases, with 16 bases left between them. CDR3 residues: CSARLWGAGETQYF. The DNA of the CDR3 is TGCAGTGCTAGGTTATGGGGGGCCGGGGAGACCCAGTACTTC.

The chain couples TRBV19 to TRBJ1-2, with no clear D. This CDR3 is 14 amino acids long. Trimming cost V 7 bases and J 6 bases, with 18 bases left between them. CDR1 is LNHDA and CDR2 is SQIVND in the germline V gene (reference sequence). For the CDR3, the DNA is TGTGCCAGTACGGATCGGAAATTTAGCCATGGCTACACCTTC. This codes for CASTDRKFSHGYTF.